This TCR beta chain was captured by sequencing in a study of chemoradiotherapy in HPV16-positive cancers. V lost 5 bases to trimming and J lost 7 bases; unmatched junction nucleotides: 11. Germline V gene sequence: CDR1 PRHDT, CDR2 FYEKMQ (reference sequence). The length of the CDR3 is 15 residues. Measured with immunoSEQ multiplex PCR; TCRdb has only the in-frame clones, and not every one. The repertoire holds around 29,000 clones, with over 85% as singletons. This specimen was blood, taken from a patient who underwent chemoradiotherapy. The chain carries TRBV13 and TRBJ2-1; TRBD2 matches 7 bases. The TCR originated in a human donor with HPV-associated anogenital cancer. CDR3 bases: TGTGCCAGCAGCCCCTCGCGCGGGGGATCTAATGAGCAGTTCTTC. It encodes CASSPSRGGSNEQFF.